A selection of T cell receptor beta chains follows, all from one sample in a study of blood T cell repertoires in COVID-19. Generated by immunoSEQ multiplex PCR, the TCRdb table keeps only in-frame clones and is missing some. The repertoire includes approximately 97,000 clones, around 87% of them detected once, and 15% to 20% sits in the top ten. The sample taken for sequencing was peripheral blood. Receptors originate from a human donor in a cohort sampled during active COVID-19. Both conserved end residues are part of each CDR3. Fields, in order: V gene, D gene, clone size, J gene, CDR3 protein. The D gene is left open where the match is weak. The size of a clone is reported for some rows only, either as once, few or many, or as a class for expanded clones.

TRBV10-3	TRBD1	.	TRBJ1-5	CAISETGGSNQPQHF
TRBV15	TRBD1	.	TRBJ2-1	CATSGRIGQGNEQFF
TRBV6-6	TRBD1	.	TRBJ1-1	CASSKDRAAAFF
TRBV29-1	.	.	TRBJ2-6	CSVPGTSSSGANVLTF
TRBV19	.	.	TRBJ1-5	CASSISGSNQPQHF
TRBV6-5	.	few	TRBJ1-1	CASGRGSGAFF
TRBV4-3	.	once	TRBJ2-1	CASSQVGQRAIYNEQFF
TRBV10-2	TRBD1	.	TRBJ2-3	CASRYEDRDLGDTQYF
TRBV2	.	.	TRBJ1-2	CASSEASFGATVLF
TRBV7-9	.	few	TRBJ1-1	CASSLAENTEAFF
TRBV12-5	.	.	TRBJ2-3	CASGLWGGGTDTQYF
TRBV19	TRBD1	.	TRBJ1-1	CASSRGQDRRTLKAFF
TRBV18	TRBD1	.	TRBJ2-5	CASSPLPQGVFQETQYF
TRBV5-1	.	.	TRBJ2-2	CASSLLGGGGTGELFF
TRBV9	TRBD1	.	TRBJ1-2	CASSVAGQGAHYGYTF
TRBV24-1	TRBD1	.	TRBJ1-2	CATTPGQGNYGYTF
TRBV7-2	.	.	TRBJ1-1	CASSSEQGMNTEAFF
TRBV7-2	TRBD1	.	TRBJ2-1	CASSLGGQGARKFF
TRBV7-2	.	.	TRBJ2-7	CASSLRRNSYEQYF
TRBV10-3	TRBD1	.	TRBJ2-1	CAISDSDRGGDEQFF
TRBV6-5	.	.	TRBJ2-7	CASSYPGLTEQYF
TRBV5-1	.	.	TRBJ2-7	CASSLDQYSPGEQYF
TRBV5-1	.	.	TRBJ2-7	CASSLAFGRVVGGSYEQYF
TRBV6-1	TRBD2	.	TRBJ2-1	CASSEAGVLDEQFF
TRBV5-1	TRBD2	.	TRBJ2-3	CASSGGAGVPDTQYF
TRBV4-1	TRBD1	.	TRBJ2-7	CASSQDDLRGLLSYEQYF
TRBV6-5	.	few	TRBJ1-5	CASSYSQDNQPQHF